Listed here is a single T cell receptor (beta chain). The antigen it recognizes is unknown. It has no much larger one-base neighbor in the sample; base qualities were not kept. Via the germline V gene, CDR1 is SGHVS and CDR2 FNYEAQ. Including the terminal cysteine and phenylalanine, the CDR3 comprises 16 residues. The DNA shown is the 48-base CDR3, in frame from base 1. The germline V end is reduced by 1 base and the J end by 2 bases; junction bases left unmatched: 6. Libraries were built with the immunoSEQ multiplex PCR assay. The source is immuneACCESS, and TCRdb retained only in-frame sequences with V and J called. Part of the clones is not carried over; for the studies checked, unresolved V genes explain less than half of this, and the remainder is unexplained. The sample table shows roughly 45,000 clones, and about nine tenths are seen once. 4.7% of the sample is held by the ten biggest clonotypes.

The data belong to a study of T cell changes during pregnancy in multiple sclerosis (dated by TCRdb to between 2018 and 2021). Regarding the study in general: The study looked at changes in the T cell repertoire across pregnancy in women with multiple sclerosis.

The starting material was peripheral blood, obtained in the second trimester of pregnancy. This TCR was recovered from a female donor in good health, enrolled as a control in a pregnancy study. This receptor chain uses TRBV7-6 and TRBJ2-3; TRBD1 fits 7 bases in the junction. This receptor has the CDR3 CASSLGSGQYTDTQYF. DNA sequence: TGTGCCAGCAGCTTAGGGTCGGGACAGTACACAGATACGCAGTATTTT.